This T cell receptor beta chain comes out of a study of T cell responses to AZD1222 COVID-19 vaccine. Notes on the study in general: Only a handful of people who got AZD1222 tested seropositive at baseline. Across the whole spike, CD4 TCRs peaked at regions 160-218 and 743-854. It should be noted that donors were predominantly white British and more often female, and clonal diversity was possibly underestimated. None of the repertoires were sampled until the peak T cell response had passed.

Assay: immunoSEQ multiplex PCR; the TCRdb copy retains only in-frame clones and omits some. The sample has around 120,000 clones; about 91% are singletons. The germline V gene encodes CDR1 MRHNA and CDR2 SNTAGT. This CDR3 is built from 12 residues. V dropped 8 bases and J dropped 9; count of bases not matched to a gene: 9. As for this clone: The target antigen is unknown.

Sequencing was performed on peripheral blood, taken 28 days after the second AZD1222 dose. This TCR was recovered from an adult who received the AZD1222 COVID-19 vaccine. The V and J genes are TRBV6-4 and TRBJ1-1, with 7 bases that match TRBD1. CDR3 in DNA: TGTGCCAGCGCGACCAGGACAGGTAAAGCTTTCTTT. This translates into CASATRTGKAFF.